These 21 T cell receptor beta chains came from one sample sequenced in a study of cytomegalovirus exposure and HLA in healthy donors. Repertoires were generated with immunoSEQ multiplex PCR, while TCRdb's copy carries only in-frame clones and drops some. The sample consists of around 140,000 clones, 89% of them appearing once. Material: PBMCs. The receptor set was obtained from a woman younger than 35 in good health and CMV-seronegative.

The V and J genes are TRBV29-1 and TRBJ1-1; D gene uncertain. Germline lookup yields CDR1 SQVTM and CDR2 ANQGSEA. The CDR3 has 12 residues. Trimming took 6 bases from V and 0 from J, leaving 8 bases between them. DNA of the CDR3: TGCAGCGTCCAAATCATGAACACTGAAGCTTTCTTT. This translates into CSVQIMNTEAFF.

The CDR3 is CASSLGEGPYEQYF. Written as DNA, the CDR3 is TGTGCCAGCAGCCTGGGGGAGGGCCCCTACGAGCAGTACTTC. V usage is TRBV5-4 and J usage is TRBJ2-7; TRBD2 aligns across 7 bases. Germline CDR1 SGHNT, CDR2 YYREEE (reference sequence). This CDR3 comprises 14 residues. With 4 bases clipped from V and 2 bases from J, the junction kept 6 bases outside the gene matches.

The chain employs TRBV5-1 and TRBJ1-4; D is perhaps TRBD1 (5 bases). Germline CDR1 SGHRS, CDR2 YFSETQ. The CDR3 is 17 residues long. V lost 0 bases and J lost 5, with 17 bases in between. The CDR3 loop reads CASSLAGGVGENEKLFF. In DNA, the CDR3 is TGCGCCAGCAGCTTGGCGGGGGGAGTAGGAGAGAATGAAAAACTGTTTTTT.

CDR3 region: CASSGTDTGELFF. The CDR3 DNA follows: TGTGCCAGCAGTGGGACTGACACCGGGGAGCTGTTTTTT. The rearrangement uses TRBV2 and TRBJ2-2, with D tentatively TRBD2 (5 bases). V lost 4 bases and J lost 3, with 6 bases in between. The CDR3 runs 13 residues. Germline V gene lookup returns CDR1 SNHLY and CDR2 FYNNEI.

This clone was seen just once. The genes are TRBV5-1 and TRBJ2-7, with TRBD2 matching 11 bases. CDR1 and CDR2 (germline): SGHRS, YFSETQ. The V segment lost 0 bases and the J segment 6 bases; nucleotides outside the gene matches: 5. This CDR3 has 15 amino acids. CDR3 nucleotide sequence: TGCGCCAGCAGCTTGGTCGGGACTAGCGGCGTCGAGCAGTACTTC. It codes for CASSLVGTSGVEQYF.

The rearrangement uses TRBV5-1 and TRBJ2-1; TRBD2 matches at 7 bases. The CDR3 has 15 amino acids. Unmatched junction bases numbered 4, after V lost 1 base and J lost 3 bases. CDR1 SGHRS and CDR2 YFSETQ come from the germline V gene. For the CDR3, the DNA is TGCGCCAGCAGCTTGCAAAGCGGGGTCTACAATGAGCAGTTCTTC. Encoded protein: CASSLQSGVYNEQFF.

The genes are TRBV7-6 and TRBJ2-1; 15 bases are shared with TRBD2. Germline CDR1 and CDR2: SGHVS and FNYEAQ. The CDR3 covers 21 residues. Trimming cost V 1 base and J 1 base; bases outside gene matches: 11. The CDR3 DNA sequence: TGTGCCAGCAGCTTAGTGGGCTTAGCGGGACTAGCGGGGGGTTCCTACAATGAGCAGTTCTTC. It is translated as CASSLVGLAGLAGGSYNEQFF.

The chain has TRBV14 and TRBJ2-2; D is uncertain. With 0 bases removed from V and 7 bases from J, the gap between germline ends came to 12 bases. The germline V gene has CDR1 SGHDN and CDR2 FVKESK. The CDR3 runs to 15 residues. The CDR3 DNA reads TGTGCCAGCAGCCAAGATTCGATGCTCAGCGGGGAGCTGTTTTTT. Its translation: CASSQDSMLSGELFF.

This chain joins TRBV5-6 and TRBJ1-2, with D perhaps TRBD1 (6 bases). Germline lookup yields CDR1 SGHDT and CDR2 YYEEEE. The CDR3 contains 15 residues. V was shortened by 4 bases and J by 4 bases, with 17 bases between the two germline ends. CDR3 loop: CASSKSPGGAYGYTF. CDR3 DNA sequence: TGTGCCAGCAGCAAATCACCGGGGGGCGCCTATGGCTACACCTTC.

CDR3 sequence (DNA): TGTGCCAGCAGCCTCAGTCCCGGGACAGGGTATGGTGATTCACCCCTCCACTTT. This encodes CASSLSPGTGYGDSPLHF. The rearrangement joins TRBV9 to TRBJ1-6, with 9 bases fitting TRBD1. Trimming removed 4 bases from V and 8 bases from J; junction bases left unmatched: 16. The V gene's germline CDR1 is SGDLS and CDR2 YYNGEE. The CDR3 covers 18 residues.

The V and J genes are TRBV2 and TRBJ2-3; the D gene is possibly TRBD2 (6 bases). Per germline, CDR1 SNHLY and CDR2 FYNNEI. V was trimmed by 4 bases and J by 1 base, leaving 15 bases between them. CDR3 length equals 16 residues. The DNA of the CDR3 is TGTGCCAGCAGTGGGGGAGCGGGCCCACGCACAGATACGCAGTATTTT. This sequence encodes CASSGGAGPRTDTQYF.

The chain joins TRBV14 to TRBJ2-5, with a tentative D call TRBD2 (6 bases). The CDR3 consists of 14 residues. Germline values: CDR1 SGHDN, CDR2 FVKESK. The V end was cut by 1 base, the J end by 7 bases, with 13 bases between. The CDR3 DNA is TGTGCCAGCAGCCAAGGCGCGGGGCCGGTGACCCAGTACTTC. Residues: CASSQGAGPVTQYF.

The rearrangement links TRBV6-1 to TRBJ2-7, with TRBD2 as a possible D gene (6 bases). Trimming shortened V by 5 bases and J by 2 bases, and 10 bases separated the two germline ends. Germline V CDR1 and CDR2: MNHNS, SASEGT. This CDR3 region has 13 residues. The CDR3 loop reads CASSLGGPYEQYF. Written as DNA, the CDR3 is TGTGCCAGCAGTTTGGGGGGACCCTACGAGCAGTACTTC.

J is TRBJ1-6 and V is TRBV5-1, with TRBD1 as a possible D gene (6 bases). Germline V lookup: CDR1 SGHRS, CDR2 YFSETQ. CDR3 length: 15 residues. The V gene lost 0 bases and the J gene lost 7 bases, with 11 bases spanning the gap. This CDR3 is CASSLDRVGNSPLHF. The CDR3, as DNA: TGCGCCAGCAGCTTGGACAGGGTAGGAAATTCACCCCTCCACTTT.

The rearrangement joins TRBV7-3 to TRBJ2-1; a possible D gene is TRBD1 (5 bases). Germline lookup yields CDR1 SGHTA and CDR2 FQGTGA. Trimming left V 2 bases short and J 4 bases short, with 6 bases between. The CDR3 sequence is 13 residues long. The CDR3 spells CASSLQGYNEQFF. CDR3 nucleotides: TGTGCCAGCAGCTTACAGGGATACAATGAGCAGTTCTTC.

The V call is TRBV7-2, the J call TRBJ1-5; tentatively, D is TRBD1 (6 bases). CDR1 is SGHTA, CDR2 FQGNSA, per germline. There are 15 residues in the CDR3. Trimming removed 2 bases from V and 1 base from J, with 9 bases in between. The CDR3, as DNA: TGTGCCAGCAGCTTAACGGGGGGCAGCAATCAGCCCCAGCATTTT. Protein sequence: CASSLTGGSNQPQHF.

The rearrangement links TRBV9 to TRBJ2-1; 13 nucleotides agree with TRBD2. Trimming removed 4 bases from V and 9 bases from J; junction bases left unmatched: 10. The germline CDR1 and CDR2 sequences are SGDLS and YYNGEE. The CDR3 is made up of 16 amino acids. The CDR3 DNA is TGTGCCAGCAGCCCTACTAGCGGGGGGGCCGTTAGTGAGCAGTTCTTC. Translation gives CASSPTSGGAVSEQFF.

This chain connects TRBV5-1 to TRBJ1-1; TRBD1 might be the D (5 bases). The germline CDR1 and CDR2 sequences are SGHRS and YFSETQ. The length of the CDR3 is 16 residues. The germline V and J ends were trimmed by 2 bases and 0 bases, with 14 bases remaining between them. The CDR3 coding sequence is TGCGCCAGCAGCTTCGGTCCCTCGGGGGTGAACACTGAAGCTTTCTTT. Translated: CASSFGPSGVNTEAFF.

The rearrangement uses TRBV7-3 and TRBJ1-1; possibly TRBD1 for D (6 bases). The V end was cut by 5 bases, the J end by 4 bases, with 14 bases between. This CDR3 has 14 amino acids. Germline V gene sequence: CDR1 SGHTA, CDR2 FQGTGA. The DNA of the CDR3 is TGTGCCAGCAGCCCGGAGGACAGCCTCACTGAAGCTTTCTTT. It translates to CASSPEDSLTEAFF.

The rearrangement uses TRBV6-1 and TRBJ2-2; perhaps TRBD1 as D (5 bases). Between the trimmed V and J ends, which lost 9 bases and 0 bases, there was a span of 11 bases. Germline CDR1 and CDR2: MNHNS and SASEGT. This CDR3 has 14 amino acids. CDR3 residues: CASVAGTNTGELFF. CDR3 DNA: TGTGCCAGTGTCGCAGGGACGAACACCGGGGAGCTGTTTTTT.

The chain is built from TRBV27 and TRBJ1-4; D might be TRBD1 (5 bases). Trimming took off 4 bases at V and 6 bases at J, with 18 bases between the two ends. The germline V gene has CDR1 MNHEY and CDR2 SMNVEV (reference sequence). There are 16 residues in the CDR3. CDR3 bases: TGTGCCAGCAGTTCCCGGTTCGGGGGGGAGGATGAAAAACTGTTTTTT. This gives the protein CASSSRFGGEDEKLFF.